This T cell receptor beta chain is drawn from a study of regulatory T cells in long-lasting Graves disease. The time point is: persistent/refractory GD, antithyroid drugs over 5 years with positive TRAb. With RNA extracted from PBMCs as input, the TCR library was made. The trim removed 1 base at V and 4 bases at J, leaving 9 bases unmatched. The CDR3 consists of 16 residues. Looked up from germline, CDR1 is LNHNV and CDR2 is YYDKDF (reference sequence). To make TCR beta libraries, researchers used iRepertoire HTBI primers and Arm-PCR of CDR3 regions. Each CDR3 protein is one row after TCRdb ran MiXCR on the multiplex PCR reads. The profile shows around 510,000 distinct CDR3 sequences, less than 25% of them singletons.

The specimen comprised peripheral blood mononuclear cells (PBMCs), sampled when the disease was refractory, from a patient treated with antithyroid drugs. This rearrangement joins TRBV15 to TRBJ2-7; 8 bases fit TRBD2. This receptor was taken from a female donor with Graves disease. CDR3 DNA sequence: TGTGCCACCAGCAGAGGAAGCAGCGGGAGTTGGTACGAGCAGTACTTC. As protein: CATSRGSSGSWYEQYF.